Following are 14 T cell receptor beta chains from one sample sequenced in a study of graft-versus-host responses after intestinal transplantation. Sequencing was performed with immunoSEQ multiplex PCR; in TCRdb, only in-frame clones are kept and a portion is missing. The data show 40,000 to 55,000 clones, 90% to 95% seen once. Source: PBMCs, taken 524 days after transplant. The receptors were sampled from a human patient who received an intestinal transplant, so some T cells may come from the graft donor.

This chain uses TRBV12-2 with TRBJ1-4. TRBV12-2 is tagged as a pseudogene. CDR3 length: 16 amino acids. The CDR3 DNA reads TGTGCAAGTCGCTTCCCGGGCGGGGGGCCTAATGAAAAACTGTTTTTT. Its translation: CASRFPGGGPNEKLFF.

The chain recombines TRBV28 with TRBJ1-6; tentatively, D is TRBD1 (6 bases). This CDR3 is built from 17 residues. V lost 6 bases to trimming and J lost 2 bases, with 17 bases between them. CDR1 and CDR2 (germline): MDHEN, SYDVKM. The DNA for the CDR3 is TGTGCCAGCAGCTTAGAGCCCGGGGGCGCCTATAATTCACCCCTCCACTTT. Translation: CASSLEPGGAYNSPLHF.

This chain connects TRBV19 to TRBJ2-7; 9 bases are a match to TRBD1. The germline CDR1 and CDR2 sequences are LNHDA and SQIVND (reference sequence). The CDR3 spans 14 residues. V shed 3 bases, J shed 3 bases, and the junction held 3 bases outside the gene matches. The CDR3 bases are TGTGCCAGTAGTATTGGGGACAGGGACTACGAGCAGTACTTC. Translated, it gives CASSIGDRDYEQYF.

The rearrangement links TRBV5-4 to TRBJ2-7; perhaps D is TRBD1 or TRBD2 (5 bases each). The CDR3 contains 16 residues. Trimming took off 1 base at V and 3 bases at J, with 17 bases between the two ends. Germline loops: CDR1 SGHNT, CDR2 YYREEE (reference sequence). The CDR3 here is CASSLNPGPAFYEQYF. The CDR3 DNA reads TGTGCCAGCAGCTTGAACCCGGGGCCCGCCTTCTACGAGCAGTACTTC.

This clone appeared a few times. The chain uses TRBV13 and TRBJ2-1, with 11 positions matching TRBD2. The CDR3 has 15 amino acids. Germline V lookup: CDR1 PRHDT, CDR2 FYEKMQ (reference sequence). Germline trimming cut 5 bases from V and 5 bases from J; bases unmatched to any gene: 5. CDR3 region: CASSTTSGSDNEQFF. CDR3 DNA: TGTGCCAGCAGCACTACTAGCGGGAGTGACAATGAGCAGTTCTTC.

The rearrangement joins TRBV5-1 to TRBJ2-7; TRBD1 matches at 8 bases. V shed 4 bases, J shed 4 bases, and the junction held 13 bases outside the gene matches. The length of the CDR3 is 16 residues. The germline V gene encodes CDR1 SGHRS and CDR2 YFSETQ. The CDR3 spells CASSLDRAGAFYEQYF. In nucleotides, the CDR3 is TGCGCCAGCAGCCTGGACAGGGCGGGTGCTTTTTACGAGCAGTACTTC.

The chain is built from TRBV7-3 and TRBJ2-7; TRBD1 aligns across 7 bases. The CDR3 totals 14 residues. Germline V gene lookup returns CDR1 SGHTA and CDR2 FQGTGA. Trimming at V came to 2 bases and at J to 2 bases, leaving 3 bases not matched to a gene. The CDR3 coding sequence is TGTGCCAGCAGCTTATTTCAGGGGGCCTACGAGCAGTACTTC. Translated, it gives CASSLFQGAYEQYF.

In its sample, this clone was seen once. The genes are TRBV11-2 and TRBJ1-4, with 8 bases that match TRBD1. The CDR3 runs 14 residues. The V gene end was trimmed by 1 base and the J gene end by 7 bases; junction bases not matched to a gene: 2. The germline CDR1 and CDR2 sequences are SGHAT and FQNNGV. The CDR3 DNA follows: TGTGCCAGCAGCTTAGGCGGGACAGGTGAAAAACTGTTTTTT. Protein: CASSLGGTGEKLFF.

The chain couples TRBV5-4 to TRBJ2-1; 8 nucleotides align to TRBD2. CDR3 length equals 16 residues. Germline V lookup: CDR1 SGHNT, CDR2 YYREEE (reference sequence). The ends lost 1 base at V and 5 bases at J; junction bases unmatched: 8. CDR3 protein: CASSLYSSGGDNEQFF. CDR3 nucleotides: TGTGCCAGCAGCTTGTATTCAAGCGGGGGTGACAATGAGCAGTTCTTC.

The chain carries TRBV28 and TRBJ1-4; D not resolved. Germline lookup yields CDR1 MDHEN and CDR2 SYDVKM. V was cut by 7 bases and J by 3 bases, with 3 bases left in between. The CDR3 has 11 residues. The CDR3 spells CASTSNEKLFF. In DNA, the CDR3 is TGTGCCAGCACCTCTAATGAAAAACTGTTTTTT.

The chain couples TRBV27 to TRBJ2-6; 9 nucleotides agree with TRBD1. V lost 2 bases and J lost 1; bases outside the gene matches: 9. This CDR3 has 19 residues. Germline V gene lookup returns CDR1 MNHEY and CDR2 SMNVEV (reference sequence). The CDR3 region is CASSLVAPGQGSGANVLTF. The DNA of the CDR3 is TGTGCCAGCAGTTTAGTCGCTCCGGGACAGGGTTCTGGGGCCAACGTCCTGACTTTC.

V and J are TRBV5-8 and TRBJ1-5; no clear D gene. Germline V lookup: CDR1 SGHTS, CDR2 YDEGEE. The CDR3 is made up of 15 amino acids. V was trimmed by 0 bases and J by 1 base, leaving 8 bases between them. As DNA, the CDR3 is TGTGCCAGCAGCTTGGTGGGAGGGAGCAATCAGCCCCAGCATTTT. This encodes CASSLVGGSNQPQHF.

This chain connects TRBV7-9 to TRBJ2-5; 10 bases agree with TRBD1. From germline, CDR1 is SEHNR and CDR2 FQNEAQ (reference sequence). The J segment lost 2 bases and the V segment lost 5 bases, leaving 5 bases of the junction unmatched. This CDR3 comprises 15 residues. CDR3 nucleotides: TGTGCCAGCAGCCCCGGGGACAGGGGTCAAGAGACCCAGTACTTC. This encodes CASSPGDRGQETQYF.

V gene TRBV5-4 combines with J gene TRBJ1-1, with 9 nucleotides matching TRBD1. The CDR3 sequence is 14 residues long. J was trimmed by 5 bases and V by 7 bases; bases with no gene match: 9. Germline V gives CDR1 SGHNT, CDR2 YYREEE (reference sequence). The CDR3 protein is CASSGQGIATEAFF. The CDR3 DNA reads TGTGCCAGCTCCGGACAGGGGATAGCAACTGAAGCTTTCTTT.